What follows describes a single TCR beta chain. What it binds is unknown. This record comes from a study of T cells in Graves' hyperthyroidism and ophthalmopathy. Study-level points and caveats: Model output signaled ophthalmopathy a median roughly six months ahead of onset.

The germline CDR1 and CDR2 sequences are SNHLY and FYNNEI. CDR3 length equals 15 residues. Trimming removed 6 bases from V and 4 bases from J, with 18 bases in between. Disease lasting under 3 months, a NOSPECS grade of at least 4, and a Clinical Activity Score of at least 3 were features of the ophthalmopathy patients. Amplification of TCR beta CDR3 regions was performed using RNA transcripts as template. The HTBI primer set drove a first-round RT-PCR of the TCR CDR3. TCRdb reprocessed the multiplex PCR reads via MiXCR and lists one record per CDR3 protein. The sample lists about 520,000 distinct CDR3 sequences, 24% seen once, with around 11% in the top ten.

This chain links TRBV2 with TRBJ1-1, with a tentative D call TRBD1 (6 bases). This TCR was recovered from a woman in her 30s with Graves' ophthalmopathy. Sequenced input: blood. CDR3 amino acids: CASRADLGGSTEAFF. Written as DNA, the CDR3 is TGTGCCAGCAGAGCCGACCTAGGGGGAAGCACTGAAGCTTTCTTT. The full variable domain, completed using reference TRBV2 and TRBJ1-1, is EPEVTQTPSHQVTQMGQEVILRCVPISNHLYFYWYRQILGQKVEFLVSFYNNEISEKSEIFDDQFSVERPDGSNFTLKIRSTKLEDSAMYFCASRADLGGSTEAFFGQGTRLTVV.